This TCR beta chain is from a study of tissue T cells after allogeneic stem cell transplantation. Germline CDR1 and CDR2: KGHPV and FQNQEV (reference sequence). V dropped 8 bases and J dropped 0; count of bases not matched to a gene: 3. The CDR3 is 14 amino acids. The sample holds a few counts of this clone. What it binds is not known. Genes and germline come from the mouse. The read falls 1 residue short of the CDR3 end, and the missing part is taken from the germline J gene. The method was immunoSEQ multiplex PCR; TCRdb's version includes in-frame clones alone and lacks a portion of them. The data contain thousands of clones, 42% of them singletons. Indicated time point: mouse harvest day 7 after allogeneic transplant. Tail vein injection delivered 10^7 T-cell-depleted bone marrow cells and 10^6 splenic CD5+ T cells. General study findings and limits: Some tissue clones might be persisting host cells; their alloreactivity or antigen specificity was not determined.

The source of this sequence is a female BALB/c mouse given C57BL/6 T cells with graft-versus-host disease after an allogeneic hematopoietic cell transplant. J is TRBJ1-3 and V is TRBV26; 8 bases line up with TRBD1. The sample comprised skin. The CDR3 here is CASGQGPSGNTLYF. The CDR3 DNA, read in part, is TGTGCCAGCGGACAGGGCCCTTCTGGAAATACGCTCTAT. The full variable domain, completed using reference TRBV26 and TRBJ1-3, is NSKVIQTPRYLVKGQGQKAKMRCIPEKGHPVVFWYQQNKNNEFKFLINFQNQEVLQQIDMTEKRFSAECPSNSPCSLEIQSSEAGDSALYLCASGQGPSGNTLYFGEGSRLIVV.